Following are 22 T cell receptor beta chains from one sample sequenced in a study of human T cells and chemical hapten exposure. Each CDR3 protein gets one entry after TCRdb re-called the RACE reads with MiXCR. The sample contains tens of thousands of distinct CDR3 sequences, roughly a tenth of which appear only once. Noted time point: patch test 1, 2 weeks after DPC sensitization. As for treatment: therapeutic diphenylcyclopropenone sensitization with weekly scalp DPC. Sequencing was performed on whole blood, taken in connection with sensitization to the hapten diphenylcyclopropenone (DPC). The receptors originated from a man aged 40-50 years with alopecia areata. Some clones in this sample may be carry-over from other donors' samples.

The chain uses TRBV6-2 or TRBV6-3 and TRBJ2-3; no firm D call. From germline, CDR1 is MNHEY and CDR2 SVGEGT. The CDR3 covers 13 residues. V was clipped by 4 bases and J by 2 bases, with 7 bases between them. CDR3 in amino acids: CASSSPTTDTQYF. The CDR3 DNA follows: TGTGCCAGCAGTTCTCCGACCACAGATACGCAGTATTTT.

The genes are TRBV20-1 and TRBJ2-1, with TRBD2 matching over 7 bases. With V trimmed by 1 base and J by 0 bases, 3 bases remained unmatched. The CDR3 is 15 amino acids. From germline, CDR1 is DFQATT and CDR2 SNEGSKA (reference sequence). Here the CDR3 reads CSARVGGDSYNEQFF. The CDR3 DNA follows: TGCAGTGCTAGAGTTGGGGGGGACTCCTACAATGAGCAGTTCTTC.

This clonotype was counted ten times or more. The chain has TRBV29-1 and TRBJ2-3, with D maybe TRBD2 (5 bases). CDR1 is SQVTM and CDR2 is ANQGSEA in the germline V gene. V was trimmed by 7 bases and J by 5 bases, leaving 16 bases between them. The CDR3 has 13 residues. The CDR3: CSAGGVAQDTQYF. Here the CDR3 DNA reads TGCAGCGCTGGAGGAGTAGCCCAAGATACGCAGTATTTT.

This chain joins TRBV30 and TRBJ2-5, with 9 bases that match TRBD2. V gave up 1 base and J gave up 1 base; unmatched junction bases: 1. CDR3 length: 14 amino acids. The germline CDR1 and CDR2 sequences are GTSNPN and SVGIG (reference sequence). The DNA for the CDR3 is TGTGCCTGGAGTGGGGGACTAGCCCAAGAGACCCAGTACTTC. This sequence encodes CAWSGGLAQETQYF.

In nucleotides, the CDR3 is TGTGCCAGCAGCTTGGCAGGGGATGAAAAACTGTTTTTT. Encoded protein: CASSLAGDEKLFF. The V and J genes are TRBV5-6 and TRBJ1-4, with TRBD1 as a possible D gene (6 bases). The CDR3 consists of 13 residues. Germline CDR1 and CDR2: SGHDT and YYEEEE. V lost 0 bases to trimming and J lost 6 bases, with 6 bases between them.

The chain carries TRBV18 and TRBJ1-1; no reliable D call. V gave up 6 bases and J gave up 4 bases, with 21 bases separating them. CDR3 size: 16 residues. Looked up from germline, CDR1 is KGHSH and CDR2 is LQKENI. The CDR3 DNA follows: TGTGCCAGCTCCCGCTCTATGGACCTCGACCCCACTGAAGCTTTCTTT. This encodes CASSRSMDLDPTEAFF.

The V gene is TRBV20-1, the J gene TRBJ2-3, with 8 nucleotides matching TRBD1. The germline gives CDR1 DFQATT, CDR2 SNEGSKA (reference sequence). J was trimmed by 1 base and V by 0 bases; bases with no gene match: 0. The CDR3 is 14 residues long. The CDR3 DNA sequence: TGCAGTGCTAGAGAGACAGGGGGCACAGATACGCAGTATTTT. Its protein is CSARETGGTDTQYF.

In its sample, this clonotype was seen a few times. The chain joins TRBV7-6 to TRBJ2-3; 9 nucleotides line up with TRBD2. The V gene's germline CDR1 is SGHVS and CDR2 FNYEAQ. CDR3 length: 17 residues. The ends lost 2 bases at V and 2 bases at J; junction bases unmatched: 8. CDR3 DNA sequence: TGTGCCAGCAGCTTACGGGCTAGCGGGACAAACACAGATACGCAGTATTTT. This translates into CASSLRASGTNTDTQYF.

The gene calls are TRBV30 and TRBJ1-2; D is ambiguous. Trimming shortened V by 2 bases and J by 4 bases, and 17 bases separated the two germline ends. CDR1 and CDR2 (germline): GTSNPN, SVGIG (reference sequence). This CDR3 comprises 15 residues. Written as DNA, the CDR3 is TGTGCCTGGAGTCCTACGGGGAGGAAAATCTATGGCTACACCTTC. It translates to CAWSPTGRKIYGYTF. The full variable domain, in which reference TRBV30 and TRBJ1-2 provide the parts outside the CDR3, is SQTIHQWPATLVQPVGSPLSLECTVEGTSNPNLYWYRQAAGRGLQLLFYSVGIGQISSEVPQNLSASRPQDRQFILSSKKLLLSDSGFYLCAWSPTGRKIYGYTFGSGTRLTVV.

The rearrangement uses TRBV4-1 and TRBJ2-1; D unclear. CDR1 is MGHRA, CDR2 YSYEKL, per germline. The CDR3 consists of 12 residues. The V end was cut by 0 bases, the J end by 9 bases, with 6 bases between. DNA for the CDR3: TGCGCCAGCAGCCAAGACCTCTCTGAGCAGTTCTTC. This encodes CASSQDLSEQFF.

This clonotype showed up just once. This chain uses TRBV6-5 with TRBJ2-7; 9 bases align to TRBD2. V shed 7 bases, J shed 4 bases, and the junction held 5 bases outside the gene matches. The CDR3 is 13 amino acids. Germline CDR1 is MNHEY and CDR2 is SVGAGI. The CDR3 spells CASTSTSGYEQYF. CDR3 in DNA: TGTGCCAGCACCTCGACTAGCGGATACGAGCAGTACTTC.

V usage is TRBV7-2 and J usage is TRBJ2-1; 9 bases match TRBD2. J lost 4 bases, V lost 5 bases, and 6 bases had no gene match. The CDR3 runs to 15 residues. Germline CDR1 SGHTA, CDR2 FQGNSA. CDR3 coding DNA: TGTGCCAGCAGCACTGGACTAGCGCTTTACAATGAGCAGTTCTTC. Amino acids: CASSTGLALYNEQFF. The variable domain in full, completed from reference TRBV7-2 and TRBJ2-1, reads GAGVSQSPSNKVTEKGKDVELRCDPISGHTALYWYRQSLGQGLEFLIYFQGNSAPDKSGLPSDRFSAERTGGSVSTLTIQRTQQEDSAVYLCASSTGLALYNEQFFGPGTRLTVL.

This clonotype came up many times. The rearrangement joins TRBV7-2 to TRBJ2-7; D may be TRBD2 (6 bases). The length of the CDR3 is 15 residues. CDR1 is SGHTA and CDR2 is FQGNSA in the germline V gene. V lost 1 base and J lost 0, with 10 bases in between. CDR3 in amino acids: CASSLDPGLSYEQYF. The CDR3 coding sequence is TGTGCCAGCAGCTTAGACCCGGGACTCTCCTACGAGCAGTACTTC.

This clonotype appeared many times. This chain connects TRBV27 to TRBJ2-7, with TRBD2 matching 10 bases. The CDR3 runs 16 residues. The V segment lost 5 bases and the J segment 7 bases; nucleotides outside the gene matches: 14. Germline V CDR1 and CDR2: MNHEY, SMNVEV (reference sequence). Here the CDR3 reads CASSLPPASGRFEQYF. The CDR3 bases are TGTGCCAGCAGTCTTCCCCCAGCTAGCGGGAGATTTGAGCAGTACTTC.

The table lists this clonotype with a few counts. The V and J genes are TRBV4-3 and TRBJ2-2, with D tentatively TRBD2 (5 bases). Germline V CDR1 and CDR2: LGHNA, YSLEER. This CDR3 has 16 residues. V gave up 0 bases and J gave up 1 base, with 9 bases separating them. DNA of the CDR3: TGCGCCAGCAGCCAAGACCCAGCGGAGAACACCGGGGAGCTGTTTTTT. This translates into CASSQDPAENTGELFF.

J is TRBJ2-1 and V is TRBV11-2; 13 nucleotides line up with TRBD2. This CDR3 region has 17 residues. The junction had 8 bases not matched to a gene; V was cut back by 5 bases and J by 4 bases. The germline CDR1 and CDR2 sequences are SGHAT and FQNNGV. The CDR3 DNA reads TGTGCCAGCAGCCTGGGACTAGCGGGGAGGAAGTACAATGAGCAGTTCTTC. This codes for CASSLGLAGRKYNEQFF.

This clonotype was counted only a few times. The chain carries TRBV29-1 and TRBJ2-5, with a weak D call TRBD2 (5 bases). The germline CDR1 and CDR2 sequences are SQVTM and ANQGSEA. The CDR3 has 12 amino acids. V lost 3 bases to trimming and J lost 5 bases, with 10 bases between them. The DNA for the CDR3 is TGCAGCGTTGAGGACGGCGGGGAGACCCAGTACTTC. As protein: CSVEDGGETQYF.

This chain links TRBV7-6 with TRBJ2-7; D possibly corresponds to TRBD2 (6 bases). The germline V gene has CDR1 SGHVS and CDR2 FNYEAQ. The CDR3 loop spans 14 amino acids. V was clipped by 0 bases and J by 5 bases, with 11 bases between them. CDR3 DNA: TGTGCCAGCAGCTTAGCGGGAGGACAAAACGAGCAGTACTTC. Its translation is CASSLAGGQNEQYF.

This clonotype appeared a few times. The V and J genes are TRBV24-1 and TRBJ1-2; D is unresolved. Germline CDR1 reads KGHDR; CDR2 reads SFDVKD. Deletions cut 1 base from V and 9 bases from J, with 5 bases between. This CDR3 is 11 amino acids long. The DNA for the CDR3 is TGTGCCACCAGTGATTTAGAACGCTACACCTTC. Amino acids: CATSDLERYTF.

V and J are TRBV12-3 or TRBV12-4 and TRBJ1-1, with 8 bases fitting TRBD1. CDR3 length: 14 amino acids. Germline trimming cut 6 bases from V and 5 bases from J; bases unmatched to any gene: 8. The CDR3 is CASRPGQVRTEAFF. CDR3 bases: TGTGCCAGCAGACCGGGACAGGTGAGGACTGAAGCTTTCTTT.

Many counts were recorded for this clonotype. The chain joins TRBV14 to TRBJ1-3; D is perhaps TRBD1 (6 bases). Trimming took 4 bases from V and 0 from J, leaving 7 bases between them. The germline CDR1 and CDR2 sequences are SGHDN and FVKESK. The CDR3 contains 14 residues. CDR3 sequence (DNA): TGTGCCAGCAGCCCGGGACACTCTGGAAACACCATATATTTT. Translation: CASSPGHSGNTIYF.

J is TRBJ2-1 and V is TRBV15, with 13 bases matching TRBD2. The V gene end was trimmed by 6 bases and the J gene end by 0 bases; junction bases not matched to a gene: 2. The V gene's germline CDR1 is LNHNV and CDR2 YYDKDF (reference sequence). CDR3 length: 16 residues. CDR3 amino acids: CATSGTSGASYNEQFF. The CDR3 DNA reads TGTGCCACCAGTGGGACTAGCGGGGCCTCCTACAATGAGCAGTTCTTC. Using reference TRBV15 and TRBJ2-1 for the parts outside the CDR3, the full variable domain is DAMVIQNPRYQVTQFGKPVTLSCSQTLNHNVMYWYQQKSSQAPKLLFHYYDKDFNNEADTPDNFQSRRPNTSFCFLDIRSPGLGDTAMYLCATSGTSGASYNEQFFGPGTRLTVL.